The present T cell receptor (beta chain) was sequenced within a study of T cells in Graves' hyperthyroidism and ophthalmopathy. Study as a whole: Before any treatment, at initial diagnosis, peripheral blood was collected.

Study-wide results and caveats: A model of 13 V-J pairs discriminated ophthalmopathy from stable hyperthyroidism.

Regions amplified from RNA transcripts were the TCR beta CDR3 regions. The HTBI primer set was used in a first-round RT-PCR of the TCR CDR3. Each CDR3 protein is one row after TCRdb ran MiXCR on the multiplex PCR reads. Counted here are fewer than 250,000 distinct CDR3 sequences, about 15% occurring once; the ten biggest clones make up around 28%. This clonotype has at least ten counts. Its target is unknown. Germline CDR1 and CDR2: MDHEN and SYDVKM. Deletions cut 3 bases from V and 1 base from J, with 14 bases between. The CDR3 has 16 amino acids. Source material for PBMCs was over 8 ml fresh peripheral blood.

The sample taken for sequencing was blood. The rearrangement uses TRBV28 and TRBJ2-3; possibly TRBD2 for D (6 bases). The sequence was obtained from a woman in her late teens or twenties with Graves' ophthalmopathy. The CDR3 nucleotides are TGTGCCAGCAGTTTGCGCGAGACTAGACGCACAGATACGCAGTATTTT. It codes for CASSLRETRRTDTQYF.